This T cell receptor (beta chain) was retrieved from a study of T-cell reconstitution after alpha-beta-depleted transplantation in children. Findings of the study overall: Several hundred expanded graft clones reportedly were the source of alpha-beta T cells about two months after transplant. Diversity of TCRbeta at day 60 was high in some patients, arising from surviving recipient T cells and thymic progenitors.

As regards this clonotype: Its target is unknown.

CDR3 length: 14 residues. Trimming removed 5 bases at V and 1 base at J, with 8 bases between. The germline V gene has CDR1 SGHVS and CDR2 FQNEAQ. Using unique molecular identifiers, the investigators prepared the TCRbeta library. A single record per CDR3 protein comes from TCRdb applying MiXCR to the PCR reads. The top ten hold just under 5% of the sample, which has 780,000 or so distinct CDR3 sequences, roughly 15% seen once. The chain combines TRBV7-8 with TRBJ1-4; maybe TRBD1 (5 bases). The specimen was PBMCs, mostly from graft donor cells, collected 360 days after TCRalphabeta/CD19-depleted stem cell transplant. This TCR was recovered from a male patient aged 10 to 17 who had a stem cell transplant for acute lymphoblastic leukemia, so the T cells may come from the graft donor. The CDR3 here is CASSPDRTNEKLFF. Here the CDR3 DNA reads TGTGCCAGCAGCCCCGACAGAACTAATGAAAAACTGTTTTTT. Using reference TRBV7-8 and TRBJ1-4 for the parts outside the CDR3, the full variable domain is GAGVSQSPRYKVAKRGQDVALRCDPISGHVSLFWYQQALGQGPEFLTYFQNEAQLDKSGLPSDRFFAERPEGSVSTLKIQRTQQEDSAVYLCASSPDRTNEKLFFGSGTQLSVL.